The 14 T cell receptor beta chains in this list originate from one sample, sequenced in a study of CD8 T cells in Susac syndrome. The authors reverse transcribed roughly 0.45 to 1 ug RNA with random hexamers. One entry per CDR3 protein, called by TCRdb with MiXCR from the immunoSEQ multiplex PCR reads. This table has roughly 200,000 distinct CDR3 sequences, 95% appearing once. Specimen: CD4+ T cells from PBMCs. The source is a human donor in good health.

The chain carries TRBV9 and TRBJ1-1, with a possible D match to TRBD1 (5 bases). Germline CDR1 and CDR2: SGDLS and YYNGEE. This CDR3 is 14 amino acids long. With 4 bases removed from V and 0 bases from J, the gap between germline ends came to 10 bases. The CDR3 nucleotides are TGTGCCAGCAGCACCCAGGGCTTGAACACTGAAGCTTTCTTT. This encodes CASSTQGLNTEAFF.

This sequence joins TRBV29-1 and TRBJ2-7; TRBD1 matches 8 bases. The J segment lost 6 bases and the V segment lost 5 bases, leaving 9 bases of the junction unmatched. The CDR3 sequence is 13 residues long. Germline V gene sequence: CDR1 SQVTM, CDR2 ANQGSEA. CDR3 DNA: TGCAGCGTTCCGTCAGGGGGCTTCGGCGAGCAGTACTTC. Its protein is CSVPSGGFGEQYF.

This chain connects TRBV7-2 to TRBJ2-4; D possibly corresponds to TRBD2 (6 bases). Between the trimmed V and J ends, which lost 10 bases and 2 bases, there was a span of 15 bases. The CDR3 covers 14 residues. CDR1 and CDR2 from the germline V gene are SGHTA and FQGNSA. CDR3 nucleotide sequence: TGTGCCACCGCCGGGGGACTTACCAAAAACATTCAGTACTTC. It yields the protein CATAGGLTKNIQYF.

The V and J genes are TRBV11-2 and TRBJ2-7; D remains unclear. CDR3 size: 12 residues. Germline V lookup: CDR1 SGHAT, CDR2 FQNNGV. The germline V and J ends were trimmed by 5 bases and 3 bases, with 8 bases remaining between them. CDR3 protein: CASSPRFYEQYF. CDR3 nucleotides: TGTGCCAGCAGCCCTCGGTTCTACGAGCAGTACTTC.

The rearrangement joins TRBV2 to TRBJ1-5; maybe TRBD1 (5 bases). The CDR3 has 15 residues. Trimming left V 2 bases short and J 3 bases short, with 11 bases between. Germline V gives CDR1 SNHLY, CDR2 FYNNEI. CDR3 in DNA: TGTGCCAGCAGTGAATCAAGAGGGGACAATCAGCCCCAGCATTTT. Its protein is CASSESRGDNQPQHF. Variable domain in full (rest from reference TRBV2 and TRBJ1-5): EPEVTQTPSHQVTQMGQEVILRCVPISNHLYFYWYRQILGQKVEFLVSFYNNEISEKSEIFDDQFSVERPDGSNFTLKIRSTKLEDSAMYFCASSESRGDNQPQHFGDGTRLSIL.

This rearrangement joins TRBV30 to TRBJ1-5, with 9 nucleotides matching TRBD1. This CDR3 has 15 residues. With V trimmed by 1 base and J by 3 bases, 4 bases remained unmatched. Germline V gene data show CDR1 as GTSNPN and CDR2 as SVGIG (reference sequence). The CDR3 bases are TGTGCCTGGAGTGGGACAGGGGCCTTCAATCAGCCCCAGCATTTT. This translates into CAWSGTGAFNQPQHF.

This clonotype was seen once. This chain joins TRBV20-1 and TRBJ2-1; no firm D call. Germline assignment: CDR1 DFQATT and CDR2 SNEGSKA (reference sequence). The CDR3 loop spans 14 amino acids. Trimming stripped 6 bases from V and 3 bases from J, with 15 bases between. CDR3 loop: CSAQGLRNYNEQFF. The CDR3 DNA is TGCAGTGCACAAGGCCTCAGGAACTACAATGAGCAGTTCTTC.

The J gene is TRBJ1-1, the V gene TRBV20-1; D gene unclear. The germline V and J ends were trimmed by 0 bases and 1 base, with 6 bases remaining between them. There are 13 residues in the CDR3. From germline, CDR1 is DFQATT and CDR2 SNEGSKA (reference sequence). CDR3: CSAREWQNTEAFF. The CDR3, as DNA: TGCAGTGCTAGAGAGTGGCAGAACACTGAAGCTTTCTTT.

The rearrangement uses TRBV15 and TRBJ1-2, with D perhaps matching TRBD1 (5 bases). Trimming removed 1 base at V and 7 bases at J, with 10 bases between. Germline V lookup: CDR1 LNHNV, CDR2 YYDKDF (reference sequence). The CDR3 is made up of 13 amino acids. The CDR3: CATSRVGVGGYTF. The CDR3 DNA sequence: TGTGCCACCAGCAGAGTGGGGGTAGGTGGCTACACCTTC.

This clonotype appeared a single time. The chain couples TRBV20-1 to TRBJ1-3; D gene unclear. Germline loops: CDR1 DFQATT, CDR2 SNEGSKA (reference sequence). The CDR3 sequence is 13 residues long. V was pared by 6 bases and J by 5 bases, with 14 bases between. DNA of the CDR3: TGCAGTGCCGCCCCCCCGGGAAGAAACACCATATATTTT. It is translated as CSAAPPGRNTIYF.

The CDR3 is CSVPDRAPNTEAFF. CDR3 DNA: TGCAGCGTCCCCGACAGGGCCCCGAACACTGAAGCTTTCTTT. The V and J genes are TRBV29-1 and TRBJ1-1; 7 bases align to TRBD1. Germline lookup yields CDR1 SQVTM and CDR2 ANQGSEA. CDR3 size: 14 residues. With V trimmed by 6 bases and J by 1 base, 8 bases remained unmatched.

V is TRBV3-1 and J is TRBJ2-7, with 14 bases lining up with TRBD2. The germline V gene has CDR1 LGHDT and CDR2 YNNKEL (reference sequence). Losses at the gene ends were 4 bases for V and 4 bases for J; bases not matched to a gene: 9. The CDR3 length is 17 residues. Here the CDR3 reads CASSPGLAGAGGYEQYV. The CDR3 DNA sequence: TGTGCCAGCAGCCCGGGACTAGCGGGAGCTGGGGGGTACGAGCAGTACGTC.

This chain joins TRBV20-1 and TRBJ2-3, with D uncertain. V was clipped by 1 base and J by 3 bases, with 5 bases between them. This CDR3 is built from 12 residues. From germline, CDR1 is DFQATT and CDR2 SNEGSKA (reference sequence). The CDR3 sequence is CSARVRTDTQYF. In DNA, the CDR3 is TGCAGTGCTAGAGTACGGACAGATACGCAGTATTTT.

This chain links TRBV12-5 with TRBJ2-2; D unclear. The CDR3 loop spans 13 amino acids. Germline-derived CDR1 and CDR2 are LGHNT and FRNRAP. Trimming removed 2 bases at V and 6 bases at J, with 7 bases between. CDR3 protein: CASGLWAAGELFF. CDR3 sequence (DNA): TGTGCTAGTGGTTTGTGGGCAGCCGGGGAGCTGTTTTTT.